This T cell receptor (beta chain) was sequenced for a study of T cells in tumors and immune-related adverse events. The CDR3 is 13 residues long. V shed 6 bases and J shed 5 bases, with 13 bases lying between them. CDR1 and CDR2 (germline): SGHAT, FQNNGV. Repertoires were generated with immunoSEQ multiplex PCR, while TCRdb's copy carries only in-frame clones and drops some. The table lists roughly 23,000 clones, about 90% of them singletons. This receptor was obtained from a female donor with metastatic renal cell carcinoma. The starting material was lymph node tissue, obtained from a patient treated with anti-PD-1 therapy. The chain employs TRBV11-2 and TRBJ2-5, with D possibly matching TRBD1 (6 bases). DNA of the CDR3: TGTGCCAGCAGGGTCACAGGGTTGGAGACCCAGTACTTC. Its protein product is CASRVTGLETQYF.